This TCR beta chain originates from a study of T cell responses to AZD1222 COVID-19 vaccine. Study findings and constraints: The donors showed a predominance of white British ancestry and of females, with possible underestimation of clonal diversity.

A word on this clone: The antigen is undetermined.

TCRdb's table, derived via immunoSEQ multiplex PCR, lists solely in-frame clones and lacks some. The sample carries fewer than 150,000 clones, 88% recorded once. V lost 1 base to trimming and J lost 6 bases, with 9 bases between them. This CDR3 region has 14 residues. The germline V gene encodes CDR1 MNHNY and CDR2 SVGAGI (reference sequence). The sequence came from an adult in good health. The sequences come from peripheral blood, collected on day 0 of AZD1222 vaccination. The gene calls are TRBV6-6 and TRBJ2-2, with D unresolved. CDR3 protein: CASSYFTDSGELFF. DNA for the CDR3: TGTGCCAGCAGTTACTTTACAGATTCCGGGGAGCTGTTTTTT.